These T cell receptor beta chains were read from a single sample in a study of cytomegalovirus exposure and HLA in healthy donors. Method: immunoSEQ multiplex PCR; TCRdb's copy keeps in-frame clones and lacks some. This sample has 100,000 to 150,000 clones, with 72% found just once. The specimen sequenced was PBMCs. The receptors shown here come from a man between 25 and 39 years old in good health and CMV-seronegative. Both conserved end residues are part of each CDR3. The order of the fields is J gene, clone size, V gene, D gene, CDR3 length, CDR3 DNA, CDR3 protein. The D gene is left open where the match is weak. Clone size is shown for a subset of rows, as once, few, many or a class of expanded clone.

j_gene: TRBJ1-1; abundance: once; v_gene: TRBV18; d_gene: .; len: 14; CDR3nt: TGTGCCAGCTCACCAGGGTCCCCGGGCACTGAAGCTTTCTTT; CDR3aa: CASSPGSPGTEAFF
j_gene: TRBJ2-5; abundance: few; v_gene: TRBV30; d_gene: .; len: 11; CDR3nt: TGTGCCTGGAGTGTTAGCCGGGACCAGTACTTC; CDR3aa: CAWSVSRDQYF
j_gene: TRBJ2-7; abundance: .; v_gene: TRBV13; d_gene: TRBD1; len: 15; CDR3nt: TGTGCCAGCAGCTGGGGGACAGGGGGGGTACCTGAGCAGTACTTC; CDR3aa: CASSWGTGGVPEQYF
j_gene: TRBJ1-1; abundance: .; v_gene: TRBV7-9; d_gene: .; len: 16; CDR3nt: TGTGCCAGCACCAGTTTTCGTTCGACAGCGAACACTGAAGCTTTCTTT; CDR3aa: CASTSFRSTANTEAFF
j_gene: TRBJ2-7; abundance: .; v_gene: TRBV5-5; d_gene: TRBD2; len: 15; CDR3nt: TGTGCCAGCAGCCGAAACAGCGGGGGCGGCTACGAGCAGTACTTC; CDR3aa: CASSRNSGGGYEQYF
j_gene: TRBJ2-7; abundance: .; v_gene: TRBV30; d_gene: .; len: 16; CDR3nt: TGTGCCCGGGGTAGGACTATGGGACTCCTCTCCTACGAGCAGTACTTC; CDR3aa: CARGRTMGLLSYEQYF
j_gene: TRBJ1-6; abundance: few; v_gene: TRBV19; d_gene: .; len: 16; CDR3nt: TGTGCCAGTAGTATGAGAGATGGGAGGGGAAGCTCACCCCTCCACTTT; CDR3aa: CASSMRDGRGSSPLHF
j_gene: TRBJ1-4; abundance: .; v_gene: TRBV5-1; d_gene: .; len: 15; CDR3nt: TGCGCCAGCAGCTTGGCCGCCGGGACTAATGAAAAACTGTTTTTT; CDR3aa: CASSLAAGTNEKLFF
j_gene: TRBJ1-5; abundance: once; v_gene: TRBV6-1; d_gene: .; len: 16; CDR3nt: TGTGCCAGCAGTGAATTAACGGGTGATGACAATCAGCCCCAGCATTTT; CDR3aa: CASSELTGDDNQPQHF
j_gene: TRBJ2-7; abundance: .; v_gene: TRBV19; d_gene: TRBD2; len: 14; CDR3nt: TGTGCCAGTAGTAAGGGACTAGCAGTTTACGAGCAGTACTTC; CDR3aa: CASSKGLAVYEQYF
j_gene: TRBJ1-4; abundance: .; v_gene: TRBV19; d_gene: TRBD1; len: 15; CDR3nt: TGTGCCAGTAGTACGGGACAGGTCACCAATGAAAAACTGTTTTTT; CDR3aa: CASSTGQVTNEKLFF
j_gene: TRBJ1-2; abundance: .; v_gene: TRBV2; d_gene: TRBD1; len: 12; CDR3nt: TGTGCCAGCAGTAGGGACAGCTATGGCTACACCTTC; CDR3aa: CASSRDSYGYTF